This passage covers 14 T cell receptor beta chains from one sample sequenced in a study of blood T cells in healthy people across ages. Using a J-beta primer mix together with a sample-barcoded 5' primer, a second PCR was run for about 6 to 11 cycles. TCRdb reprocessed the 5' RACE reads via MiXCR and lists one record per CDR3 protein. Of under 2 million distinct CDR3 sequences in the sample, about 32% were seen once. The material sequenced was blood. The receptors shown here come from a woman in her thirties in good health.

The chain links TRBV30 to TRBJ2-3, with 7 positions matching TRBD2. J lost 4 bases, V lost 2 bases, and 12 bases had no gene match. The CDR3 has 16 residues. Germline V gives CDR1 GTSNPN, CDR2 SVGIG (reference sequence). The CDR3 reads CAWSPWLAGVSDTQYF. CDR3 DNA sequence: TGTGCCTGGAGTCCCTGGTTGGCGGGAGTCTCAGATACGCAGTATTTT.

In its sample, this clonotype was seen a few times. The CDR3 coding sequence is TGTGCCAGCAGGCACGGGGCCTCGGATGAAAAACTGTTTTTT. Translating it yields CASRHGASDEKLFF. V and J are TRBV12-3 or TRBV12-4 and TRBJ1-4; possibly TRBD1 for D (5 bases). Trimming left V 6 bases short and J 6 bases short, with 14 bases between. This CDR3 is built from 14 residues.

The CDR3, as DNA: TGTGCCAGCAGATCTACAGGGGGCATGGTGGATGAGCAGTACTTC. Residues: CASRSTGGMVDEQYF. The chain combines TRBV5-6 with TRBJ2-5; 9 nucleotides line up with TRBD1. The V gene's germline CDR1 is SGHDT and CDR2 YYEEEE. The CDR3 contains 15 residues. Unmatched junction bases numbered 16, after V lost 5 bases and J lost 11 bases.

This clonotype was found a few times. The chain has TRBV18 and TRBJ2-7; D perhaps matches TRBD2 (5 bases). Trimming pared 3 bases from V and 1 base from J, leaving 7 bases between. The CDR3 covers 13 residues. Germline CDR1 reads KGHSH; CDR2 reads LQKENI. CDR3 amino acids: CASSPDFSYEQYF. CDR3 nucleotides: TGTGCCAGCTCACCGGACTTTTCCTACGAGCAGTACTTC.

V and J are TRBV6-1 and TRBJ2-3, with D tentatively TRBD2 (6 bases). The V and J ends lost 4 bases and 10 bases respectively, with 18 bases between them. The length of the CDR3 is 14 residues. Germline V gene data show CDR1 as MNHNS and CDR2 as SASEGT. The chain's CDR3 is CASSGHFGEDAQYF. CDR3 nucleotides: TGTGCCAGCAGTGGACATTTTGGGGAGGATGCGCAGTATTTT.

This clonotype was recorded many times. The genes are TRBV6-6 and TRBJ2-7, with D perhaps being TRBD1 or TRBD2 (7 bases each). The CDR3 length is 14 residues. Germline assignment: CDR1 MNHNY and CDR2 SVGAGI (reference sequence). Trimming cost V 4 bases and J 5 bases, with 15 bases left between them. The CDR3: CASSSTGRVHEQYF. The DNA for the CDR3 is TGTGCCAGCAGTTCGACAGGGAGGGTCCACGAGCAGTACTTC.

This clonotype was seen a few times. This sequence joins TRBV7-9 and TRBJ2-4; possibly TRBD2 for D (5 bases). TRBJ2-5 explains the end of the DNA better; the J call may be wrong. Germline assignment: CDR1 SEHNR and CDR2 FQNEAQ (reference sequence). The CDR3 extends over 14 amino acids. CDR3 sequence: CASSPTTGIETQYF. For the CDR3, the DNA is TGTGCCAGCAGCCCAACAACGGGGATTGAGACCCAGTACTTC.

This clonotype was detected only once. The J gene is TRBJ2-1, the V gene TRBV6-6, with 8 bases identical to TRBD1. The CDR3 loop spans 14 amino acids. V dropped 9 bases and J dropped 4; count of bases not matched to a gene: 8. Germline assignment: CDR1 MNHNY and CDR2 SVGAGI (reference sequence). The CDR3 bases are TGTGCCAGTGGGGGCAGGGGGCGGTACAATGAGCAGTTCTTC. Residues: CASGGRGRYNEQFF.

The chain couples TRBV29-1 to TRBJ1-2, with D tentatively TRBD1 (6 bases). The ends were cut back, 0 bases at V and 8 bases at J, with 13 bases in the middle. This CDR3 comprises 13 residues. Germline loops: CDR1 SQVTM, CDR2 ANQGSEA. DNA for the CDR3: TGCAGCGTTGAAGATGGCTGGGGGCAAGGCTACACCTTC. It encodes CSVEDGWGQGYTF.

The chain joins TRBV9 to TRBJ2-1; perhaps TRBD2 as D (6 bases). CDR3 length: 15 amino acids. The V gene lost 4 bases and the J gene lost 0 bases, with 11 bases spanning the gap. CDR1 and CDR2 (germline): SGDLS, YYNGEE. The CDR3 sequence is CASSYSGYSYNEQFF. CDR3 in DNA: TGTGCCAGCAGCTATAGCGGATACTCCTACAATGAGCAGTTCTTC.

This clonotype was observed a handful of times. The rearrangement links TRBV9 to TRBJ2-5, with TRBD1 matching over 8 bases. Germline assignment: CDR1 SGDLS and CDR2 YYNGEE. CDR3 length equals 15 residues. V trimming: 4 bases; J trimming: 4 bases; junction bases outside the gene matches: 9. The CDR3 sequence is CASSPERTGTETQYF. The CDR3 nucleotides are TGTGCCAGCAGCCCTGAGAGGACAGGGACAGAGACCCAGTACTTC.

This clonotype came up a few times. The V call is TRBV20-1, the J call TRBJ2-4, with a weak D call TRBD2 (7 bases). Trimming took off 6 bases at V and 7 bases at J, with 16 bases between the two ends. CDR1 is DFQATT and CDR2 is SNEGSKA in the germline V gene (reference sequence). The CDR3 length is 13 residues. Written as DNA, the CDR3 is TGCAGTGCCAACCCGGGGGGCCCCAACATTCAGTACTTC. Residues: CSANPGGPNIQYF.

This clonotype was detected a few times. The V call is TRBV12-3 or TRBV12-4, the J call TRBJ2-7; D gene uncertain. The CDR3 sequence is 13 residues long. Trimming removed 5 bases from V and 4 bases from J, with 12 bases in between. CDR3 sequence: CASSTYTEYEQYF. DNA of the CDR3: TGTGCCAGCAGTACCTACACAGAGTACGAGCAGTACTTC.

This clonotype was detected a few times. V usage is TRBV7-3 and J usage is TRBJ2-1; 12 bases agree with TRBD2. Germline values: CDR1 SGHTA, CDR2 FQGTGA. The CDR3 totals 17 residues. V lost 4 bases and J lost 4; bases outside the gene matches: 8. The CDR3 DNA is TGTGCCAGCAGCTCCACGACCCTAGCGGGAGGGTACAATGAGCAGTTCTTC. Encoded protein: CASSSTTLAGGYNEQFF.